This T cell receptor (beta chain) emerged from a study of blood T cell repertoires in COVID-19. Study in general: There were acute and convalescent COVID-19 samples, and they came from the United States, Italy and Spain.

Germline CDR1 SGDLS, CDR2 YYNGEE. This CDR3 region has 15 residues. The germline V and J ends were trimmed by 0 bases and 2 bases, with 11 bases remaining between them. Adults between roughly 18 and 95 years of age took part from fewer than 30 US areas. Participant reports of clinical history set cohort assignment. Two negative PCRs, clearance, or symptom resolution characterized the recovered Cohort 3 donors. TCRdb's copy holds only in-frame clones and misses some; the assay was immunoSEQ multiplex PCR. The table includes fewer than 300,000 clones, 80% to 95% detected once. Sequenced material: PBMCs or T cells enriched from blood (not recorded which). The chain is built from TRBV9 and TRBJ1-1; D perhaps matches TRBD1 (5 bases). The receptor comes from a woman aged 30 to 39 who had recovered from COVID-19. The CDR3 here is CASSVGQGLNTEAFF. DNA of the CDR3: TGTGCCAGCAGCGTAGGGCAGGGCCTCAACACTGAAGCTTTCTTT.